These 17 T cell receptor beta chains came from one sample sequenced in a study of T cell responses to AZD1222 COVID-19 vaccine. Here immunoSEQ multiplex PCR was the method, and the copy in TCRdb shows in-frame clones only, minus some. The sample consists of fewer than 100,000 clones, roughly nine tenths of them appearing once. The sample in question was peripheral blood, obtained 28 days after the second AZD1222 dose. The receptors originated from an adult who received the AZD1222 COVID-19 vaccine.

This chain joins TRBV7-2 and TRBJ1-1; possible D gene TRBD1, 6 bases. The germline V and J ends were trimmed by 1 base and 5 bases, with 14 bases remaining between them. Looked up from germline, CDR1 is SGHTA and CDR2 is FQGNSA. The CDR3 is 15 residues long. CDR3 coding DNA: TGTGCCAGCAGCTTAGTGGGGGGCGAGGGGACTGAAGCTTTCTTT. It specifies CASSLVGGEGTEAFF.

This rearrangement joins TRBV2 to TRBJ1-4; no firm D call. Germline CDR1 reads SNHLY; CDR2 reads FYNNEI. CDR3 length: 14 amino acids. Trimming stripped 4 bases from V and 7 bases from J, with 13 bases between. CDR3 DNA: TGTGCCAGCAGTGCAGGTGTCGGGCGTGAAAAACTGTTTTTT. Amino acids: CASSAGVGREKLFF.

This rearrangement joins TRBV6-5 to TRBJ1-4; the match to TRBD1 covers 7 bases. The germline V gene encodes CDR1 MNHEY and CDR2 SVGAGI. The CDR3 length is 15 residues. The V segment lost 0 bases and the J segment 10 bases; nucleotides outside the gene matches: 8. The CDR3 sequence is CASSYSEGGAGKLFF. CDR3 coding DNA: TGTGCCAGCAGTTACTCAGAAGGGGGCGCGGGAAAACTGTTTTTT.

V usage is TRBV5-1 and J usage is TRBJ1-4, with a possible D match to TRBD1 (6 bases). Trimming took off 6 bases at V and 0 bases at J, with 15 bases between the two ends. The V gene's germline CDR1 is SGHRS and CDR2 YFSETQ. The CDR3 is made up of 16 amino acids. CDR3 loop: CASTLQGPATNEKLFF. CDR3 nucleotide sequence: TGCGCCAGCACCTTACAGGGACCTGCAACTAATGAAAAACTGTTTTTT.

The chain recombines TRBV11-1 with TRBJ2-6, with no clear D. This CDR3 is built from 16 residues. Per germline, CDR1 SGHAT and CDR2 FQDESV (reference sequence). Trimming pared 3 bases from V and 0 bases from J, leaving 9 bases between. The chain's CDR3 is CASSFPRGSGANVLTF. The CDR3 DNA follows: TGTGCCAGCAGCTTCCCCCGTGGCTCTGGGGCCAACGTCCTGACTTTC.

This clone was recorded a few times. The CDR3 protein is CASSPRGRADNEQFF. The CDR3 bases are TGTGCCAGCAGCCCACGGGGCAGGGCGGACAATGAGCAGTTCTTC. V and J are TRBV4-2 and TRBJ2-1; D possibly matches TRBD1 or TRBD2 (5 bases each). Trimming pared 4 bases from V and 5 bases from J, leaving 15 bases between. From germline, CDR1 is LGHNA and CDR2 YNFKEQ. The CDR3 is 15 residues long.

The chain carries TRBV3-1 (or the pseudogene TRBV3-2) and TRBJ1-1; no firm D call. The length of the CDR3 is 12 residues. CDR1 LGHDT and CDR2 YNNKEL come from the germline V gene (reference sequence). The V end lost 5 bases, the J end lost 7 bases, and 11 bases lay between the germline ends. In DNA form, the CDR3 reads TGTGCCAGCAGCGCAAGTGGGATTGAAGCTTTCTTT. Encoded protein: CASSASGIEAFF.

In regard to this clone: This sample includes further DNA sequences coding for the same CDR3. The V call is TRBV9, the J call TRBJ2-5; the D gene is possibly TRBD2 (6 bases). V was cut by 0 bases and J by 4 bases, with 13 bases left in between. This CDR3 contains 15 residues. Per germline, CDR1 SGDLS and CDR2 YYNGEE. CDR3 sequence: CASSVVGGAGETQYF. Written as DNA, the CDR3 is TGTGCCAGCAGCGTAGTTGGCGGGGCCGGAGAGACCCAGTACTTC.

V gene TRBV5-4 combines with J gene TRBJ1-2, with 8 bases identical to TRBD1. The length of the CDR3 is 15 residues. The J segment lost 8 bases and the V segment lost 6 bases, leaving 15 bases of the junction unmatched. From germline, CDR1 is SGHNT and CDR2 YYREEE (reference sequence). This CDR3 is CASTRLAQGADGYTF. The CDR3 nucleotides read TGTGCCAGCACCCGGCTGGCGCAGGGGGCTGACGGCTACACCTTC.

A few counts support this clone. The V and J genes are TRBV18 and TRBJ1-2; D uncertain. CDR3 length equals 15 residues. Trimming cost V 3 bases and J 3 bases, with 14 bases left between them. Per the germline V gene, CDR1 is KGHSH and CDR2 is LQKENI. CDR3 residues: CASSPGVQTDYGYTF. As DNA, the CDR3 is TGTGCCAGCTCACCCGGGGTACAGACTGACTATGGCTACACCTTC.

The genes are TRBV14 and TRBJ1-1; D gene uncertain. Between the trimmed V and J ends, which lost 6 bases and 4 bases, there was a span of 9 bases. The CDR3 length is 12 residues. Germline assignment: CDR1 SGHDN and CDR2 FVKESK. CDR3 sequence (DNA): TGTGCCAGCAGACTAGGGAGCACTGAAGCTTTCTTT. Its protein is CASRLGSTEAFF.

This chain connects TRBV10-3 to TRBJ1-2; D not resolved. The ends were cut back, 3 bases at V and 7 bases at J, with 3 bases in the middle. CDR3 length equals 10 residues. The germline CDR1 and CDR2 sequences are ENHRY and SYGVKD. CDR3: CAISDGGYTF. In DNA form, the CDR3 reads TGTGCCATCAGTGACGGTGGCTACACCTTC.

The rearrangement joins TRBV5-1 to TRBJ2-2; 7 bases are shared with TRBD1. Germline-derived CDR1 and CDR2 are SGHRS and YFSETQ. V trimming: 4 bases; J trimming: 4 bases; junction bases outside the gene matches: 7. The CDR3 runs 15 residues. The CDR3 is CASSLGTEGTGELFF. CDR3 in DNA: TGCGCCAGCAGCCTCGGGACAGAGGGCACCGGGGAGCTGTTTTTT.

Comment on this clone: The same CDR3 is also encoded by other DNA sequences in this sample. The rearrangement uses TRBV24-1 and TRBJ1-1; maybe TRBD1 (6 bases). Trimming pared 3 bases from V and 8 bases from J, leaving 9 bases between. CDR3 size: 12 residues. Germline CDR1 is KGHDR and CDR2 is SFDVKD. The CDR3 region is CATSDLRGEAFF. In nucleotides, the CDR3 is TGTGCCACCAGTGATCTGAGGGGGGAAGCTTTCTTT.

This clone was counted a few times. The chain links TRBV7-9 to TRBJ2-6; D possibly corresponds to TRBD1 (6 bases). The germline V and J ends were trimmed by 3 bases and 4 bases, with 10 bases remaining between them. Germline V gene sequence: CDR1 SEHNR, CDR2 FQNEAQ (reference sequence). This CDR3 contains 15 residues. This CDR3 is CASSFTGRGANVLTF. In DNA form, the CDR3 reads TGTGCCAGCAGCTTTACAGGGCGCGGGGCCAACGTCCTGACTTTC.

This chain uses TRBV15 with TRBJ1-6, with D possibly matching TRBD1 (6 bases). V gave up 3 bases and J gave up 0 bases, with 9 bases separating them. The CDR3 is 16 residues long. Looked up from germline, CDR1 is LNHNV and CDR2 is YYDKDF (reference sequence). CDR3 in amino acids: CATSRTGSSYNSPLHF. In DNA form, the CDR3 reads TGTGCCACCAGCAGGACAGGCAGCTCCTATAATTCACCCCTCCACTTT.

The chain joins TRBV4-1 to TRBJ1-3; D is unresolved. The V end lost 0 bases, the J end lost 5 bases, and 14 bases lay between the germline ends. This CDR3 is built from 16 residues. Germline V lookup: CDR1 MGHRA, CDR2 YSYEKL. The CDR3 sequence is CASSQEPGRTRNTIYF. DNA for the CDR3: TGCGCCAGCAGCCAAGAGCCCGGACGGACTAGAAACACCATATATTTT.